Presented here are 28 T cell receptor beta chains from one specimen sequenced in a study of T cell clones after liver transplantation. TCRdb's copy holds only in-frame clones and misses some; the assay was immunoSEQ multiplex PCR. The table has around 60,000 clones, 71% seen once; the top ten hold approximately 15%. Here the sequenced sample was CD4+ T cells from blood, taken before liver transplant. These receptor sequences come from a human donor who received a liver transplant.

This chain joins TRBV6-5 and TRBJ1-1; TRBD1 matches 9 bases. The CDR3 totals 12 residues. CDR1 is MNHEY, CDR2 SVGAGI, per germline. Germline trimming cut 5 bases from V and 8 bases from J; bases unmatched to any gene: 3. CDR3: CASSETGGEAFF. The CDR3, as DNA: TGTGCCAGCAGTGAAACAGGGGGCGAAGCTTTCTTT.

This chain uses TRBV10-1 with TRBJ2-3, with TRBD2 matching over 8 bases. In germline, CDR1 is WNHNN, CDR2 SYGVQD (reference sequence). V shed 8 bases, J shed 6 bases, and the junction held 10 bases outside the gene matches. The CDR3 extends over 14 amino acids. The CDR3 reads CASRGGGSQDTQYF. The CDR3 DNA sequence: TGCGCCAGCCGGGGGGGAGGATCCCAGGATACGCAGTATTTT.

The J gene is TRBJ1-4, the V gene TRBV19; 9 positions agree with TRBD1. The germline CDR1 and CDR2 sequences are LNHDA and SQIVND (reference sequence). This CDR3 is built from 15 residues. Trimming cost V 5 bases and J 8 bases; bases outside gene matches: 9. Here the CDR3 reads CASSDRGSFEEKLFF. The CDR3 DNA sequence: TGTGCCAGTAGTGACAGGGGGTCCTTCGAGGAAAAACTGTTTTTT. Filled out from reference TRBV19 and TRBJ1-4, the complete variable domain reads DGGITQSPKYLFRKEGQNVTLSCEQNLNHDAMYWYRQDPGQGLRLIYYSQIVNDFQKGDIAEGYSVSREKKESFPLTVTSAQKNPTAFYLCASSDRGSFEEKLFFGSGTQLSVL.

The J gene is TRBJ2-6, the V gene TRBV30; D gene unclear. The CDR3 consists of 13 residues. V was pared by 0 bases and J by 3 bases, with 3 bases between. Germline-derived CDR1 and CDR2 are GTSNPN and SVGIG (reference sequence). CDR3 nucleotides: TGTGCCTGGAGTGTCGGTGGGGCCAACGTCCTGACTTTC. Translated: CAWSVGGANVLTF.

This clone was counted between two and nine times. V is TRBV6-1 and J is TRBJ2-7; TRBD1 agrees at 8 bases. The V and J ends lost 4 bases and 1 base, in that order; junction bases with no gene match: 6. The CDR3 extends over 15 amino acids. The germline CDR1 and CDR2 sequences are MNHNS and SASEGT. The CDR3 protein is CASSGPDRGSYEQYF. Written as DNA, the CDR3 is TGTGCCAGCAGTGGCCCAGACAGGGGTTCCTACGAGCAGTACTTC.

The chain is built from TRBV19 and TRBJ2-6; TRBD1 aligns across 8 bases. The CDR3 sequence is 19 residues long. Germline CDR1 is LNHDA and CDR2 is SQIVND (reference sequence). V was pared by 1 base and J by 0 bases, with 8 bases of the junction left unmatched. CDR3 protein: CASSIVGTGPSSGANVLTF. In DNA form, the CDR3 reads TGTGCCAGTAGTATAGTAGGGACAGGCCCGAGCTCTGGGGCCAACGTCCTGACTTTC.

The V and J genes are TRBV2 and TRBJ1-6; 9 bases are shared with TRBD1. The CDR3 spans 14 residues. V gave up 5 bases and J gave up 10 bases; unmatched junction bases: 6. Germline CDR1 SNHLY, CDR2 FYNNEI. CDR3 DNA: TGTGCCAGCAGTTACGGGACAGGGATCTCACCCCTCCACTTT. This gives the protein CASSYGTGISPLHF.

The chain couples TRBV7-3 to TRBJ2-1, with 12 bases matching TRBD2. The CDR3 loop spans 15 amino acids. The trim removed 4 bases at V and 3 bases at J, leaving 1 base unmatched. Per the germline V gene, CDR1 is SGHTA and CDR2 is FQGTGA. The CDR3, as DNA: TGTGCCAGCAGCTCTAGCGGGGGGGACTACAATGAGCAGTTCTTC. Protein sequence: CASSSSGGDYNEQFF.

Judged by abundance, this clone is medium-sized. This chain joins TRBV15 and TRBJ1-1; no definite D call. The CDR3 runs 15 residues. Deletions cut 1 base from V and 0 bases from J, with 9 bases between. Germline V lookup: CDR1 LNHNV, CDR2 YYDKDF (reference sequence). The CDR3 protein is CATSRALAVNTEAFF. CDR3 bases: TGTGCCACCAGCAGAGCTCTGGCAGTGAACACTGAAGCTTTCTTT.

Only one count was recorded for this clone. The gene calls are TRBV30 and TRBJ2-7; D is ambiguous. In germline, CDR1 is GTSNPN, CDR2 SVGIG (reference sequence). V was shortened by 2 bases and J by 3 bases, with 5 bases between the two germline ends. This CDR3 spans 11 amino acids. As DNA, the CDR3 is TGTGCCTGGAGTATCCGCTACGAGCAGTACTTC. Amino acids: CAWSIRYEQYF.

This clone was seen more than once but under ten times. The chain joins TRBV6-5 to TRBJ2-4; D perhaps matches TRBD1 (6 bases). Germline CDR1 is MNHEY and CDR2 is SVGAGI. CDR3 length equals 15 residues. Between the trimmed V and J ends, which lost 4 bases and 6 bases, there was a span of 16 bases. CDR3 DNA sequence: TGTGCCAGCAGTTTAAGAGGACAGAGGGGAAACATTCAGTACTTC. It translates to CASSLRGQRGNIQYF.

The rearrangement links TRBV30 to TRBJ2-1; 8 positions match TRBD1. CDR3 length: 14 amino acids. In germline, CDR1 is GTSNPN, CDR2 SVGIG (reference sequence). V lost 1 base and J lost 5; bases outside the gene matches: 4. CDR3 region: CAWSGDRRNNEQFF. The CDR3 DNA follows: TGTGCCTGGAGTGGGGACAGGAGGAACAATGAGCAGTTCTTC.

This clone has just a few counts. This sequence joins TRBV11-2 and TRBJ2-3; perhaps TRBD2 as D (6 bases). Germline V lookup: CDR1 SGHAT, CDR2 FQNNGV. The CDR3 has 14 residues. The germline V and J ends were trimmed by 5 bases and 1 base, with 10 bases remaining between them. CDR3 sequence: CASSPASGTDTQYF. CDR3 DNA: TGTGCCAGCAGCCCCGCTAGCGGCACAGATACGCAGTATTTT.

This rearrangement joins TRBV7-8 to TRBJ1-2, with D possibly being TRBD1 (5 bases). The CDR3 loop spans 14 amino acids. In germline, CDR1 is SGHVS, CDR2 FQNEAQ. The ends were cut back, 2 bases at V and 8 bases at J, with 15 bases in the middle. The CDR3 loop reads CASSLIRETEGYTF. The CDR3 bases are TGTGCCAGCAGCTTAATCAGGGAAACGGAGGGCTACACCTTC.

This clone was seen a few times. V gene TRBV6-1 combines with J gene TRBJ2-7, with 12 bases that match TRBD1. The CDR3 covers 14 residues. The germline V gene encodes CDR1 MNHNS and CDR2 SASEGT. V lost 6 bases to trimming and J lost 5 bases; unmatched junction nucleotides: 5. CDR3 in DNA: TGTGCCAGCAGGGGGACAGGGGGCTGGGACGAGCAGTACTTC. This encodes CASRGTGGWDEQYF.

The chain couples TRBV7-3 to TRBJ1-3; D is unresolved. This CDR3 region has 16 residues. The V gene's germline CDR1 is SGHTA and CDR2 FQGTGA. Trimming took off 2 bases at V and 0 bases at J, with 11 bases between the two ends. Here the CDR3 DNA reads TGTGCCAGCAGCTTATCGGGAGGCCGCTCTGGAAACACCATATATTTT. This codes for CASSLSGGRSGNTIYF.

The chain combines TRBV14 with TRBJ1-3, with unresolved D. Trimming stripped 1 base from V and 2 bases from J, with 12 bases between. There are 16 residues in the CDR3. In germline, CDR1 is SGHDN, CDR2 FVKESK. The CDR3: CASSQGPYTPGNTIYF. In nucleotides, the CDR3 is TGTGCCAGCAGCCAAGGGCCATACACCCCTGGAAACACCATATATTTT.

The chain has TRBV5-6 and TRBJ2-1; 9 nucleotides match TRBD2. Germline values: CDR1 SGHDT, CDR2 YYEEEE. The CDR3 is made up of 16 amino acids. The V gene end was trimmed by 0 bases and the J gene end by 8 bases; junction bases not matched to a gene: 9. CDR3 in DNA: TGTGCCAGCAGCTTGGGCGGCCTAGCGGGGATCCATGAGCAGTTCTTC. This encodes CASSLGGLAGIHEQFF. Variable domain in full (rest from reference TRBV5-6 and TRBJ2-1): DAGVTQSPTHLIKTRGQQVTLRCSPKSGHDTVSWYQQALGQGPQFIFQYYEEEERQRGNFPDRFSGHQFPNYSSELNVNALLLGDSALYLCASSLGGLAGIHEQFFGPGTRLTVL.

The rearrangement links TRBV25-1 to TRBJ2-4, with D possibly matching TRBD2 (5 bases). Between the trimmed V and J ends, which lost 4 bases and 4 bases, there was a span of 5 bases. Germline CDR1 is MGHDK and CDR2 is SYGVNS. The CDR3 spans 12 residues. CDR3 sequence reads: CASSGGKNIQYF. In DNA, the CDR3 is TGTGCCAGCAGTGGAGGGAAAAACATTCAGTACTTC. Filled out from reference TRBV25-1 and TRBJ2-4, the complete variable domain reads EADIYQTPRYLVIGTGKKITLECSQTMGHDKMYWYQQDPGMELHLIHYSYGVNSTEKGDLSSESTVSRIRTEHFPLTLESARPSHTSQYLCASSGGKNIQYFGAGTRLSVL.

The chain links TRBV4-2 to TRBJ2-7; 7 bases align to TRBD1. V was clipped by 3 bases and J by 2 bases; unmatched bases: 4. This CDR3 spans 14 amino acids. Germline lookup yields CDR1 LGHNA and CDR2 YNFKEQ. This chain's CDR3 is CASSHGTVTYEQYF. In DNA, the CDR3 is TGTGCCAGCAGCCACGGGACAGTAACCTACGAGCAGTACTTC.

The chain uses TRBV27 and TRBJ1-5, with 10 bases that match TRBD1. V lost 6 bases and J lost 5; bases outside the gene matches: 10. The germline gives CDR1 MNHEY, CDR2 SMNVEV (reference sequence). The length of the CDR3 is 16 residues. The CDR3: CASSPTGQGPHQPQHF. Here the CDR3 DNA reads TGTGCCAGCAGCCCGACGGGACAGGGGCCACATCAGCCCCAGCATTTT.

The CDR3 reads CASTPRQGANYGYTF. In nucleotides, the CDR3 is TGTGCCAGTACCCCAAGACAGGGGGCTAACTATGGCTACACCTTC. The chain links TRBV19 to TRBJ1-2; 9 bases fit TRBD1. CDR3 size: 15 residues. Germline-derived CDR1 and CDR2 are LNHDA and SQIVND (reference sequence). Trimming cost V 7 bases and J 0 bases; bases outside gene matches: 6.

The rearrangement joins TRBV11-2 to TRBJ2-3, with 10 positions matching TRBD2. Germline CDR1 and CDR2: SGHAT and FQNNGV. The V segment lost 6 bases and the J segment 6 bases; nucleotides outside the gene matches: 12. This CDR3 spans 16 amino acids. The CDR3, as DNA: TGTGCCAGCAGTTTCCTAGCGGGGGAACCCCAGGATACGCAGTATTTT. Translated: CASSFLAGEPQDTQYF.

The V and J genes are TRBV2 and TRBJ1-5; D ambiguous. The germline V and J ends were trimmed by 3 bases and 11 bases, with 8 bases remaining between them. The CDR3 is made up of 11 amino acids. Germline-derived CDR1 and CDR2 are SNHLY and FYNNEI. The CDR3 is CASSDGMSQHF. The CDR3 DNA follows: TGTGCCAGCAGTGACGGGATGTCCCAGCATTTT.

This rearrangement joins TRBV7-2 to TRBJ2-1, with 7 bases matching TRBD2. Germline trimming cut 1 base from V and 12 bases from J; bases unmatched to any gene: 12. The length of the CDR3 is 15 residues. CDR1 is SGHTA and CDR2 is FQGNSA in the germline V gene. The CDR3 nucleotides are TGTGCCAGCAGCTTAGGGGGCCTCGCGGGGGAGGGGCAGTTCTTC. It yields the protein CASSLGGLAGEGQFF.

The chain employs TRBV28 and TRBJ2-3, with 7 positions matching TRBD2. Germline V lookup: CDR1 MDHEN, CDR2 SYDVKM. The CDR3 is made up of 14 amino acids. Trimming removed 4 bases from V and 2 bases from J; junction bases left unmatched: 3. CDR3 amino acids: CASSSAGVTDTQYF. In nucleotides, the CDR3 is TGTGCCAGCAGTTCGGCGGGGGTCACAGATACGCAGTATTTT.

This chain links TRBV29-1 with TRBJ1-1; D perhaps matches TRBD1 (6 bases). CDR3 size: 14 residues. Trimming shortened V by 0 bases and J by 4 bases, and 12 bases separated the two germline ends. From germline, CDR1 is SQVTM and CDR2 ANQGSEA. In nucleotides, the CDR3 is TGCAGCGTTGAAGAGAGGGGGTCGGGCACTGAAGCTTTCTTT. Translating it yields CSVEERGSGTEAFF.

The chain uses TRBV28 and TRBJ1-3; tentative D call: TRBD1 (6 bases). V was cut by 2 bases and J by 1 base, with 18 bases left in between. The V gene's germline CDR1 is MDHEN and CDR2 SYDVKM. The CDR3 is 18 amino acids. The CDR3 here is CASSLPPTLRGSGNTIYF. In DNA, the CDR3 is TGTGCCAGCAGTTTACCTCCTACCCTAAGGGGGTCTGGAAACACCATATATTTT.